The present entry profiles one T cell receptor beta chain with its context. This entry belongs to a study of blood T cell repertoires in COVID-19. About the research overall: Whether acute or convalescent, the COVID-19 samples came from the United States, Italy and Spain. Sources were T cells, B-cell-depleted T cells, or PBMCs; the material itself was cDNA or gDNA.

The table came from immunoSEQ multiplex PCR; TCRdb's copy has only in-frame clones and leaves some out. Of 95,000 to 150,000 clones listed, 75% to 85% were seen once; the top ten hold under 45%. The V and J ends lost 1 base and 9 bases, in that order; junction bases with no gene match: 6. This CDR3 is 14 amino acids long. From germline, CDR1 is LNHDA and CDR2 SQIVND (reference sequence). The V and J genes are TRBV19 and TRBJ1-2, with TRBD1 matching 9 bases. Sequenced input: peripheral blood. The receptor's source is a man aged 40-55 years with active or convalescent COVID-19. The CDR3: CASSIGDRVSSYTF. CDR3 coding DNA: TGTGCCAGTAGTATAGGGGACAGGGTTTCAAGCTACACCTTC. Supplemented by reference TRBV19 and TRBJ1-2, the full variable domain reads DGGITQSPKYLFRKEGQNVTLSCEQNLNHDAMYWYRQDPGQGLRLIYYSQIVNDFQKGDIAEGYSVSREKKESFPLTVTSAQKNPTAFYLCASSIGDRVSSYTFGSGTRLTVV.